This T cell receptor (beta chain) came from a study of identical twins. TCRdb itself ran the 5' RACE reads through MiXCR, one entry per CDR3 protein. Of some 1,700,000 distinct CDR3 sequences in the sample, around 29% were seen once. Germline V lookup: CDR1 DFQATT, CDR2 SNEGSKA (reference sequence). This CDR3 has 15 residues. V was shortened by 6 bases and J by 2 bases, with 17 bases between the two germline ends. This sequence originates from a newborn girl in good health. The V call is TRBV20-1, the J call TRBJ2-4; D is perhaps TRBD1 (6 bases). The sample taken for sequencing was cord blood. The CDR3 coding sequence is TGCAGTGCCTCTCGCCCAGGGGCGACCAAAAACATTCAGTACTTC. Protein sequence: CSASRPGATKNIQYF.